Listed here are 23 T cell receptor beta chains from one sample, sequenced in a study of blood T cells in healthy people across ages. With a J-beta primer mix and a sample-barcoded 5' primer, a second PCR ran about 6 to 11 cycles. One entry per CDR3 protein results from TCRdb running MiXCR on the 5' RACE reads. In the table there are more than 750,000 distinct CDR3 sequences, just under 30% of which are singletons. In addition, the sample was reused for a study of T cells of mothers and their children.

The sequencing sample was made of blood. The source of these receptors is a woman aged 40-49 years in good health.

This clonotype came up a few times. The chain joins TRBV12-3 or TRBV12-4 to TRBJ2-4; D is perhaps TRBD1 (5 bases). The ends were cut back, 6 bases at V and 0 bases at J, with 18 bases in the middle. The CDR3 spans 17 residues. CDR3 protein: CASSNIQDSLAKNIQYF. In DNA form, the CDR3 reads TGTGCCAGCAGCAATATACAGGATTCACTAGCCAAAAACATTCAGTACTTC.

Many counts were recorded for this clonotype. The rearrangement links TRBV20-1 to TRBJ2-4, with TRBD2 as a possible D gene (6 bases). The CDR3 covers 13 residues. Germline V gives CDR1 DFQATT, CDR2 SNEGSKA (reference sequence). The V end was cut by 6 bases, the J end by 0 bases, with 9 bases between. The CDR3 region is CSALGLAKNIQYF. The CDR3 region has the DNA TGCAGTGCCCTGGGACTAGCCAAAAACATTCAGTACTTC.

A word on this clonotype: A read error may be the cause here, since a much bigger clone is one base away. The chain uses TRBV12-3 or TRBV12-4 and TRBJ2-3, with D maybe TRBD1 (5 bases). Trimming took off 6 bases at V and 5 bases at J, with 24 bases between the two ends. CDR3 length equals 17 residues. This CDR3 is CASSPVSGIGEEDTQYF. In DNA form, the CDR3 reads TGTGCCAGCAGCCCTGTGTCAGGGATAGGAGAAGAAGATACGCAGTATTTT.

Turning to this clonotype: Possible read error: a much larger clone is one base away. The V call is TRBV7-6, the J call TRBJ2-4; D is uncertain. CDR1 SGHVS and CDR2 FNYEAQ come from the germline V gene. There are 13 residues in the CDR3. CDR3 amino acids: CANSTQSYNEQYF. CDR3 DNA sequence: TGTGCCAACAGCACCCAATCCTACAATGAGCAGTACTTC.

The DNA of the CDR3 is TGTGCCAGCTCACCGTATCAGGTTAGCTCCTACGAGCAGTACTTC. Its translation: CASSPYQVSSYEQYF. This rearrangement joins TRBV18 to TRBJ2-7; no definite D call. Per germline, CDR1 KGHSH and CDR2 LQKENI. The length of the CDR3 is 15 residues. The V gene lost 3 bases and the J gene lost 0 bases, with 12 bases spanning the gap.

The chain joins TRBV4-2 to TRBJ2-4; no clear D. Trimming cost V 2 bases and J 0 bases, with 14 bases left between them. In germline, CDR1 is LGHNA, CDR2 YNFKEQ. The CDR3 contains 17 residues. CDR3 region: CASSQLDDALAKNIQYF. In nucleotides, the CDR3 is TGTGCCAGCAGCCAACTTGACGACGCGTTAGCCAAAAACATTCAGTACTTC.

This clonotype was counted only a few times. V usage is TRBV25-1 and J usage is TRBJ2-3, with D unresolved. This CDR3 region has 15 residues. V was clipped by 2 bases and J by 2 bases, with 11 bases between them. The germline V gene encodes CDR1 MGHDK and CDR2 SYGVNS. CDR3 DNA sequence: TGTGCCAGCAGTGAACACGGGCTTCACACAGATACGCAGTATTTT. This sequence encodes CASSEHGLHTDTQYF.

This chain links TRBV20-1 with TRBJ1-1; D is unresolved. This CDR3 region has 13 residues. V dropped 3 bases and J dropped 0 bases, with 8 bases sitting between them. CDR1 DFQATT and CDR2 SNEGSKA come from the germline V gene (reference sequence). The CDR3 loop is CSASDVVNTEAFF. The DNA of the CDR3 is TGCAGTGCTAGTGACGTGGTGAACACTGAAGCTTTCTTT.

This clonotype was counted between two and nine times. The chain joins TRBV6-6 to TRBJ1-2; TRBD1 matches at 8 bases. This CDR3 is built from 16 residues. The V gene's germline CDR1 is MNHNY and CDR2 SVGAGI (reference sequence). V shed 4 bases, J shed 3 bases, and the junction held 10 bases outside the gene matches. The chain's CDR3 is CASSSTKQGVDYGYTF. As DNA, the CDR3 is TGTGCCAGCAGTTCCACGAAACAGGGGGTTGACTATGGCTACACCTTC.

As DNA, the CDR3 is TGTGCCAGCAGTTTTGCTCCGACAGCCAACACTGAAGCTTTCTTT. Its protein is CASSFAPTANTEAFF. V and J are TRBV12-3 or TRBV12-4 and TRBJ1-1; a weak D match, TRBD1 (5 bases). There are 15 residues in the CDR3. V dropped 3 bases and J dropped 2 bases, with 13 bases sitting between them.

This clonotype has only a few counts. V and J are TRBV7-9 and TRBJ2-1; no definite D call. Deletions cut 5 bases from V and 2 bases from J, with 13 bases between. The length of the CDR3 is 15 residues. The germline gives CDR1 SEHNR, CDR2 FQNEAQ (reference sequence). CDR3 nucleotide sequence: TGTGCCAGCAGCCCGTTTGGACCTACCTACAATGAGCAGTTCTTC. Translating it yields CASSPFGPTYNEQFF.

This chain links TRBV5-4 with TRBJ2-5, with 11 bases lining up with TRBD1. The germline V gene encodes CDR1 SGHNT and CDR2 YYREEE (reference sequence). The CDR3 is 14 residues long. V was clipped by 4 bases and J by 11 bases; unmatched bases: 10. This CDR3 is CASSPRTGGREQYF. CDR3 coding DNA: TGTGCCAGCAGCCCCAGGACAGGGGGCAGAGAGCAGTACTTC. Using reference TRBV5-4 and TRBJ2-5 for the parts outside the CDR3, the full variable domain is ETGVTQSPTHLIKTRGQQVTLRCSSQSGHNTVSWYQQALGQGPQFIFQYYREEENGRGNFPPRFSGLQFPNYSSELNVNALELDDSALYLCASSPRTGGREQYFGPGTRLLVL.

This clonotype has ten or more counts. The chain employs TRBV3-1 and TRBJ2-7; D may be TRBD1 or TRBD2 (5 bases each). The V gene's germline CDR1 is LGHDT and CDR2 YNNKEL (reference sequence). The V gene lost 0 bases and the J gene lost 3 bases, with 15 bases spanning the gap. The CDR3 has 16 amino acids. The CDR3, as DNA: TGTGCCAGCAGCCAAGAGTCCCCGGGACCCATCTACGAGCAGTACTTC. Its translation: CASSQESPGPIYEQYF.

Concerning this clonotype itself: At one of its ends the junction is not consistent with the germline gene, which may arise from a read error. The chain is built from TRBV6-2 or TRBV6-3 and TRBJ2-1; D is possibly TRBD2 (5 bases). This CDR3 region has 16 residues. Germline values: CDR1 MNHEY, CDR2 SVGEGT. The CDR3: CASSRTDNHDYNEQLF. DNA for the CDR3: TGTGCCAGCAGTCGGACCGACAACCATGACTACAATGAGCAGTTATTC.

V and J are TRBV9 and TRBJ2-2; D ambiguous. The germline gives CDR1 SGDLS, CDR2 YYNGEE. The CDR3 consists of 16 residues. V dropped 0 bases and J dropped 1 base, with 10 bases sitting between them. Written as DNA, the CDR3 is TGTGCCAGCAGCGTAGTGGGTGCGCAGAACACCGGGGAGCTGTTTTTT. Translation: CASSVVGAQNTGELFF.

This clonotype has a handful of counts. V usage is TRBV28 and J usage is TRBJ1-2; no firm D call. The CDR3 extends over 11 amino acids. In germline, CDR1 is MDHEN, CDR2 SYDVKM. Trimming cost V 6 bases and J 7 bases, with 9 bases left between them. This CDR3 is CASSLSSGYTF. In nucleotides, the CDR3 is TGTGCCAGCAGCCTCTCCTCTGGCTACACCTTC.

This clonotype was detected a few times. V and J are TRBV9 and TRBJ1-2, with no clear D. The V gene's germline CDR1 is SGDLS and CDR2 YYNGEE. Trimming left V 3 bases short and J 5 bases short, with 17 bases between. The CDR3 contains 15 residues. CDR3: CASSGRRRSAYGYTF. Written as DNA, the CDR3 is TGTGCCAGCAGCGGGCGGAGGCGCTCCGCATATGGCTACACCTTC.

The rearrangement uses TRBV7-2 and TRBJ1-6, with D unclear. The germline V gene encodes CDR1 SGHTA and CDR2 FQGNSA. The CDR3 runs 13 residues. V dropped 1 base and J dropped 12 bases, with 10 bases sitting between them. Written as DNA, the CDR3 is TGTGCCAGCAGCTTAGAACGACACCGACCCCTCCACTTT. Its translation: CASSLERHRPLHF.

This chain joins TRBV12-3 or TRBV12-4 and TRBJ2-3, with 10 bases identical to TRBD1. This CDR3 spans 18 amino acids. V gave up 6 bases and J gave up 0 bases; unmatched junction bases: 12. CDR3 bases: TGTGCCAGCAGAAAGACAGGGGGCTCTTACCCTAGCACAGATACGCAGTATTTT. Translation: CASRKTGGSYPSTDTQYF.

This sequence joins TRBV4-3 and TRBJ2-3; D not certain. Germline values: CDR1 LGHNA, CDR2 YSLEER. This CDR3 has 13 amino acids. Trimming stripped 1 base from V and 5 bases from J, with 7 bases between. The CDR3 here is CASSQAPRDTQYF. As DNA, the CDR3 is TGCGCCAGCAGCCAAGCCCCTAGAGATACGCAGTATTTT.

The CDR3: CSAGPRSLDTQYF. CDR3 DNA sequence: TGCAGTGCCGGGCCTCGCTCTCTTGATACGCAGTATTTT. The gene calls are TRBV20-1 and TRBJ2-3; D gene unclear. CDR3 size: 13 residues. The ends were cut back, 6 bases at V and 6 bases at J, with 16 bases in the middle. CDR1 and CDR2 from the germline V gene are DFQATT and SNEGSKA (reference sequence).

The chain has TRBV7-9 and TRBJ1-1; D remains unclear. V was pared by 5 bases and J by 11 bases, with 15 bases between. This CDR3 is 12 amino acids long. Germline CDR1 and CDR2: SEHNR and FQNEAQ (reference sequence). CDR3 amino acids: CASSPSQIDAFF. The CDR3 DNA reads as TGTGCCAGCAGCCCATCCCAGATCGACGCTTTCTTT.

This sequence joins TRBV20-1 and TRBJ2-3; 9 bases map to TRBD1. CDR1 and CDR2 (germline): DFQATT, SNEGSKA (reference sequence). The CDR3 sequence is 14 residues long. The junction had 6 bases not matched to a gene; V was cut back by 5 bases and J by 3 bases. This chain's CDR3 is CSAPRTGATDTQYF. CDR3 bases: TGCAGTGCTCCTCGGACAGGGGCGACAGATACGCAGTATTTT.